A single sample gave rise to the 25 T cell receptor beta chains below, sequenced in a study of cytomegalovirus exposure and HLA in healthy donors. The PCR used 60 Vbeta and 13 Jbeta primers. Here immunoSEQ multiplex PCR was the method, and the copy in TCRdb shows in-frame clones only, minus some. Of about 120,000 clones in the sample, approximately 72% were seen once. The sequencing input was PBMCs. The source is a woman aged 45 to 65 in good health and CMV-seropositive.

The chain recombines TRBV29-1 with TRBJ2-7; D call uncertain. The CDR3 is made up of 11 amino acids. Germline CDR1 reads SQVTM; CDR2 reads ANQGSEA. V was cut by 0 bases and J by 7 bases, with 7 bases left in between. The chain's CDR3 is CSVEEKEEQYF. Here the CDR3 DNA reads TGCAGCGTTGAAGAGAAGGAGGAGCAGTACTTC.

This clone was recorded a few times. The chain recombines TRBV9 with TRBJ1-1; 9 nucleotides align to TRBD1. This CDR3 is built from 14 residues. Looked up from germline, CDR1 is SGDLS and CDR2 is YYNGEE. V gave up 4 bases and J gave up 5 bases; unmatched junction bases: 6. The CDR3 nucleotides read TGTGCCAGCAGCCCGAGACAGGGGGTTACTGAAGCTTTCTTT. Translation: CASSPRQGVTEAFF. Supplemented by reference TRBV9 and TRBJ1-1, the full variable domain reads DSGVTQTPKHLITATGQRVTLRCSPRSGDLSVYWYQQSLDQGLQFLIQYYNGEERAKGNILERFSAQQFPDLHSELNLSSLELGDSALYFCASSPRQGVTEAFFGQGTRLTVV.

The CDR3 loop reads CSAHQGGEKLFF. DNA of the CDR3: TGCAGCGCCCATCAAGGCGGAGAAAAACTGTTTTTT. The gene calls are TRBV29-1 and TRBJ1-4; no reliable D call. CDR3 length equals 12 residues. V was clipped by 7 bases and J by 8 bases, with 14 bases between them. Germline V gene sequence: CDR1 SQVTM, CDR2 ANQGSEA.

The chain is built from TRBV6-1 and TRBJ1-4, with 8 positions matching TRBD1. Losses at the gene ends were 6 bases for V and 8 bases for J; bases not matched to a gene: 5. CDR3 size: 13 residues. Germline V gene data show CDR1 as MNHNS and CDR2 as SASEGT. CDR3 coding DNA: TGTGCCAGCAGGGTACACAGGGGGGAAAAACTGTTTTTT. Its translation: CASRVHRGEKLFF.

This chain connects TRBV4-1 to TRBJ2-7, with TRBD1 as a possible D gene (6 bases). V lost 6 bases and J 0 bases, leaving 9 bases between the germline ends. CDR1 is MGHRA, CDR2 YSYEKL, per germline. The CDR3 is 13 amino acids. The CDR3 DNA sequence: TGCGCCAGCAGTAGGACAGCCTCCTACGAGCAGTACTTC. It specifies CASSRTASYEQYF.

The chain recombines TRBV10-1 with TRBJ1-1, with TRBD1 identical over 7 bases. CDR3 length equals 14 residues. Germline-derived CDR1 and CDR2 are WNHNN and SYGVQD (reference sequence). Losses at the gene ends were 2 bases for V and 0 bases for J; bases not matched to a gene: 0. CDR3 in amino acids: CASSEDRVNTEAFF. In DNA, the CDR3 is TGCGCCAGCAGTGAGGACAGGGTGAACACTGAAGCTTTCTTT.

This clone has more than one count but fewer than ten. This chain uses TRBV29-1 with TRBJ1-1; tentatively, D is TRBD1 (5 bases). The CDR3 totals 14 residues. V lost 7 bases, J lost 10 bases, and 25 bases lay in between. Looked up from germline, CDR1 is SQVTM and CDR2 is ANQGSEA. The CDR3, as DNA: TGCAGCGCCCCCGACGGGACCCGGTCCGGGAGAGCTTTCTTT. Residues: CSAPDGTRSGRAFF.

The sample holds a few counts of this clone. J is TRBJ1-1 and V is TRBV27, with 11 bases identical to TRBD1. Per germline, CDR1 MNHEY and CDR2 SMNVEV (reference sequence). V shed 2 bases and J 6 bases; nucleotides not matched to a gene: 11. The CDR3 loop spans 17 amino acids. CDR3 in amino acids: CASSLGGDRGRLAEAFF. In DNA form, the CDR3 reads TGTGCCAGCAGTTTAGGGGGGGACAGGGGGAGGCTTGCTGAAGCTTTCTTT.

V and J are TRBV20-1 and TRBJ2-3; D ambiguous. The CDR3 consists of 11 residues. Germline V lookup: CDR1 DFQATT, CDR2 SNEGSKA (reference sequence). The V and J ends lost 5 bases and 2 bases respectively, with 5 bases between them. CDR3 sequence: CSAPTTDTQYF. The CDR3 region has the DNA TGCAGTGCTCCTACCACAGATACGCAGTATTTT.

The rearrangement joins TRBV7-2 to TRBJ2-7; D remains ambiguous. V lost 5 bases to trimming and J lost 2 bases, with 7 bases between them. Germline-derived CDR1 and CDR2 are SGHTA and FQGNSA. The CDR3 loop spans 12 amino acids. For the CDR3, the DNA is TGTGCCAGCAGCCTACCCCCCTACGAGCAGTACTTC. It is translated as CASSLPPYEQYF.

The V call is TRBV13, the J call TRBJ2-1; 7 nucleotides align to TRBD2. With 6 bases clipped from V and 7 bases from J, the junction kept 9 bases outside the gene matches. This CDR3 has 14 amino acids. Germline V gene data show CDR1 as PRHDT and CDR2 as FYEKMQ (reference sequence). The DNA for the CDR3 is TGTGCCAGCAGGGTACGGGGGGATCGTAATGAGCAGTTCTTC. This encodes CASRVRGDRNEQFF.

V usage is TRBV19 and J usage is TRBJ2-2; D remains unclear. CDR3 length: 16 amino acids. From germline, CDR1 is LNHDA and CDR2 SQIVND (reference sequence). V lost 5 bases, J lost 5 bases, and 18 bases lay in between. CDR3 sequence (DNA): TGTGCCAGTAGTCCCCGGTCCACGGGTACGACCGGGGAGCTGTTTTTT. Residues: CASSPRSTGTTGELFF.

The chain carries TRBV2 and TRBJ1-1, with 8 positions matching TRBD1. V dropped 7 bases and J dropped 6; count of bases not matched to a gene: 10. This CDR3 is 14 amino acids long. CDR1 is SNHLY, CDR2 FYNNEI, per germline. CDR3 DNA: TGTGCCAGCATACGGACAGGGTGGGGGGCTGAAGCTTTCTTT. Protein: CASIRTGWGAEAFF.

The J gene is TRBJ2-5, the V gene TRBV6-5; tentatively, D is TRBD1 (6 bases). The J call may be mistaken, given a closer DNA end match to TRBJ2-7. The CDR3 is 14 residues long. Germline V gene sequence: CDR1 MNHEY, CDR2 SVGAGI. DNA of the CDR3: TGTGCCAGCAGTCAACAGGGCCCGTCCTACGAGCAGTACTTC. This translates into CASSQQGPSYEQYF.

CDR3 coding DNA: TGTGCCAGCAGTGACGGGGGTAATCAGCCCCAGCATTTT. Protein product: CASSDGGNQPQHF. The chain is built from TRBV6-1 and TRBJ1-5; possible D gene TRBD1, 5 bases. Deletions cut 3 bases from V and 4 bases from J, with 7 bases between. The CDR3 is 13 amino acids. Germline CDR1 is MNHNS and CDR2 is SASEGT.

This clone was recorded a few times. The V gene is TRBV5-4, the J gene TRBJ1-2, with 10 bases lining up with TRBD1. The J segment lost 7 bases and the V segment lost 1 base, leaving 10 bases of the junction unmatched. The CDR3 spans 16 residues. Germline CDR1 SGHNT, CDR2 YYREEE (reference sequence). The CDR3 sequence is CASSLPGTGDLSGYTF. CDR3 DNA sequence: TGTGCCAGCAGCTTGCCCGGGACAGGGGATCTATCTGGCTACACCTTC.

This clone was seen a handful of times. This chain joins TRBV15 and TRBJ2-1; 10 bases fit TRBD1. The V gene end was trimmed by 5 bases and the J gene end by 7 bases; junction bases not matched to a gene: 5. This CDR3 has 14 residues. Germline V CDR1 and CDR2: LNHNV, YYDKDF (reference sequence). CDR3 DNA: TGTGCCACCAGCCCCTGGACAGGGGGGAATGAGCAGTTCTTC. Its protein is CATSPWTGGNEQFF.

The rearrangement links TRBV5-1 to TRBJ2-2, with a possible D match to TRBD2 (6 bases). Trimming stripped 1 base from V and 4 bases from J, with 11 bases between. The CDR3 has 15 amino acids. Germline loops: CDR1 SGHRS, CDR2 YFSETQ. The CDR3 spells CASSLPLASTGELFF. CDR3 DNA: TGCGCCAGCAGCTTGCCCCTAGCGTCCACCGGGGAGCTGTTTTTT. Based on the CDR3 plus reference TRBV5-1 and TRBJ2-2, the full variable domain is KAGVTQTPRYLIKTRGQQVTLSCSPISGHRSVSWYQQTPGQGLQFLFEYFSETQRNKGNFPGRFSGRQFSNSRSEMNVSTLELGDSALYLCASSLPLASTGELFFGEGSRLTVL.

The genes are TRBV28 and TRBJ1-5, with D maybe TRBD1 (6 bases). Trimming pared 3 bases from V and 4 bases from J, leaving 13 bases between. The germline V gene encodes CDR1 MDHEN and CDR2 SYDVKM. This CDR3 region has 15 residues. CDR3 in amino acids: CASSFSGTSNQPQHF. CDR3 sequence (DNA): TGTGCCAGCAGTTTTAGTGGGACATCAAATCAGCCCCAGCATTTT.

The chain carries TRBV5-6 and TRBJ1-1; possible D gene TRBD1, 5 bases. With 4 bases removed from V and 4 bases from J, the gap between germline ends came to 11 bases. This CDR3 comprises 13 residues. Germline V gives CDR1 SGHDT, CDR2 YYEEEE. The DNA of the CDR3 is TGTGCCAGCAGCCCGGGGGGTAGCACTGAAGCTTTCTTT. Protein: CASSPGGSTEAFF. The full variable domain, with the rest looked up from reference TRBV5-6 and TRBJ1-1, is DAGVTQSPTHLIKTRGQQVTLRCSPKSGHDTVSWYQQALGQGPQFIFQYYEEEERQRGNFPDRFSGHQFPNYSSELNVNALLLGDSALYLCASSPGGSTEAFFGQGTRLTVV.

This clone was seen a handful of times. V usage is TRBV5-1 and J usage is TRBJ1-2; TRBD1 matches at 7 bases. The CDR3 covers 15 residues. The V and J ends lost 4 bases and 3 bases, in that order; junction bases with no gene match: 9. Germline V gene sequence: CDR1 SGHRS, CDR2 YFSETQ. The CDR3 region has the DNA TGCGCCAGCAGCACCGGACAGGTGACGCACTATGGCTACACCTTC. It encodes CASSTGQVTHYGYTF.

The chain joins TRBV7-9 to TRBJ2-5; no firm D call. The CDR3 extends over 14 amino acids. The V gene lost 3 bases and the J gene lost 2 bases, with 10 bases spanning the gap. CDR1 is SEHNR and CDR2 is FQNEAQ in the germline V gene (reference sequence). The CDR3 sequence: CASSFRREQETQYF. CDR3 in DNA: TGTGCCAGCAGCTTTCGTAGAGAGCAAGAGACCCAGTACTTC.

J is TRBJ2-3 and V is TRBV4-2, with a weak D call TRBD2 (6 bases). V gave up 0 bases and J gave up 0 bases, with 10 bases separating them. This CDR3 spans 16 amino acids. The germline V gene encodes CDR1 LGHNA and CDR2 YNFKEQ. The CDR3 spells CASSQDAGRSTDTQYF. In DNA, the CDR3 is TGTGCCAGCAGCCAAGATGCGGGGCGAAGCACAGATACGCAGTATTTT.

The chain is built from TRBV12-2 and TRBJ2-5; the table's D call of TRBD1 was not tested on the DNA. TRBV12-2 corresponds to a pseudogene. The CDR3 is made up of 19 amino acids. The CDR3 DNA reads as TGTGCAAGTCGCTTTCCCCCGGCCCCGGGACAGAGGAACCAAGAGACCCAGTACTTC. Encoded protein: CASRFPPAPGQRNQETQYF.

The chain has TRBV4-3 and TRBJ1-3; D might be TRBD1 (5 bases). CDR1 and CDR2 (germline): LGHNA, YSLEER. V lost 0 bases, J lost 3 bases, and 9 bases lay in between. The CDR3 loop spans 15 amino acids. CDR3 bases: TGCGCCAGCAGCCAAGATAACGGGGGTGGAAACACCATATATTTT. Translation: CASSQDNGGGNTIYF.